One sample yielded the 18 T cell receptor beta chains listed below, sequenced in a study of cytomegalovirus exposure and HLA in healthy donors. PCR involved 60 Vbeta and 13 Jbeta primers. Sequenced by immunoSEQ multiplex PCR; TCRdb stores in-frame clones only, minus some. The table has more than 80,000 clones, roughly 69% seen once. Sequencing was performed on PBMCs. The receptor set was obtained from a man in his fifties or sixties in good health and CMV-seronegative.

The CDR3 spells CASSLMGADQPQHF. In DNA, the CDR3 is TGTGCCAGCAGCTTAATGGGGGCGGATCAGCCCCAGCATTTT. The chain employs TRBV7-2 and TRBJ1-5; D possibly corresponds to TRBD1 (6 bases). Trimming left V 2 bases short and J 5 bases short, with 10 bases between. The CDR3 is made up of 14 amino acids. Germline CDR1 is SGHTA and CDR2 is FQGNSA.

This sequence joins TRBV27 and TRBJ1-2; 9 bases line up with TRBD1. Trimming removed 2 bases from V and 2 bases from J; junction bases left unmatched: 0. The CDR3 loop spans 14 amino acids. Looked up from germline, CDR1 is MNHEY and CDR2 is SMNVEV (reference sequence). This chain's CDR3 is CASSLGTGNYGYTF. CDR3 nucleotides: TGTGCCAGCAGTTTAGGGACAGGGAACTATGGCTACACCTTC.

The chain uses TRBV6-6 and TRBJ2-1, with 7 bases matching TRBD2. Germline loops: CDR1 MNHNY, CDR2 SVGAGI (reference sequence). V shed 5 bases, J shed 0 bases, and the junction held 4 bases outside the gene matches. The CDR3 loop spans 15 amino acids. The CDR3 is CASSRLANSYNEQFF. In DNA form, the CDR3 reads TGTGCCAGCAGTCGACTAGCCAACTCCTACAATGAGCAGTTCTTC.

The chain carries TRBV29-1 and TRBJ1-1, with D possibly matching TRBD1 (6 bases). The CDR3 length is 12 residues. V was pared by 1 base and J by 4 bases, with 7 bases between. Germline V lookup: CDR1 SQVTM, CDR2 ANQGSEA. CDR3 region: CSVEGGLTEAFF. The CDR3 DNA reads as TGCAGCGTTGAAGGGGGGCTCACTGAAGCTTTCTTT.

V and J are TRBV6-5 and TRBJ1-2; D uncertain. The CDR3 has 14 amino acids. V was cut by 5 bases and J by 7 bases, with 17 bases left in between. Per the germline V gene, CDR1 is MNHEY and CDR2 is SVGAGI. The CDR3 nucleotides are TGTGCCAGCAGTGGGTTGCTGGAATCGGGTGGCTACACCTTC. Protein product: CASSGLLESGGYTF.

This clone has a handful of counts. J is TRBJ2-1 and V is TRBV4-2, with D possibly matching TRBD2 (5 bases). Germline V gives CDR1 LGHNA, CDR2 YNFKEQ. The CDR3 extends over 14 amino acids. The ends were cut back, 4 bases at V and 7 bases at J, with 14 bases in the middle. CDR3 residues: CASSRELEENEQFF. CDR3 in DNA: TGTGCCAGCAGCCGGGAACTAGAGGAGAATGAGCAGTTCTTC.

CDR3 nucleotide sequence: TGCAGCGTTTCCACAGGGAACACGAATCAGCCCCAGCATTTT. It yields the protein CSVSTGNTNQPQHF. The chain couples TRBV29-1 to TRBJ1-5; D may be TRBD1 (6 bases). This CDR3 comprises 14 residues. In germline, CDR1 is SQVTM, CDR2 ANQGSEA. V lost 5 bases, J lost 4 bases, and 15 bases lay in between. The full variable domain, with the rest looked up from reference TRBV29-1 and TRBJ1-5, is SAVISQKPSRDICQRGTSLTIQCQVDSQVTMMFWYRQQPGQSLTLIATANQGSEATYESGFVIDKFPISRPNLTFSTLTVSNMSPEDSSIYLCSVSTGNTNQPQHFGDGTRLSIL.

This clone appeared a few times. CDR3 in amino acids: CASSLYSGNTIYF. In nucleotides, the CDR3 is TGTGCCAGCAGTCTCTACTCTGGAAACACCATATATTTT. The J gene is TRBJ1-3, the V gene TRBV9; D remains ambiguous. Trimming left V 5 bases short and J 0 bases short, with 6 bases between. Looked up from germline, CDR1 is SGDLS and CDR2 is YYNGEE. This CDR3 contains 13 residues.

The chain joins TRBV28 to TRBJ2-7; no clear D. Between the trimmed V and J ends, which lost 5 bases and 3 bases, there was a span of 8 bases. The CDR3 is made up of 12 amino acids. Germline-derived CDR1 and CDR2 are MDHEN and SYDVKM. As DNA, the CDR3 is TGTGCCAGCAGTCCATTTCACTACGAGCAGTACTTC. This sequence encodes CASSPFHYEQYF.

The chain employs TRBV7-9 and TRBJ2-5; a weak D match, TRBD1 (6 bases). Germline CDR1 SEHNR, CDR2 FQNEAQ (reference sequence). Trimming took off 4 bases at V and 1 base at J, with 10 bases between the two ends. The CDR3 spans 14 residues. The CDR3 sequence: CASSSRQVQETQYF. The CDR3 region has the DNA TGTGCCAGCAGCTCTCGACAGGTCCAAGAGACCCAGTACTTC.

This chain joins TRBV25-1 and TRBJ2-2; a possible D gene is TRBD2 (6 bases). Looked up from germline, CDR1 is MGHDK and CDR2 is SYGVNS. The CDR3 spans 16 residues. V lost 1 base to trimming and J lost 3 bases, with 12 bases between them. In DNA form, the CDR3 reads TGTGCCAGCAGTGAATTAACGGGAGAATACACCGGGGAGCTGTTTTTT. It translates to CASSELTGEYTGELFF.

This clone was recorded a few times. V is TRBV6-4 and J is TRBJ1-1, with D unresolved. Trimming removed 3 bases from V and 1 base from J, with 6 bases in between. Germline V lookup: CDR1 MRHNA, CDR2 SNTAGT. The CDR3 contains 13 residues. The DNA of the CDR3 is TGTGCCAGCAGTGAGTCCTCGAACACTGAAGCTTTCTTT. It yields the protein CASSESSNTEAFF.

The J gene is TRBJ1-1, the V gene TRBV11-2; tentatively, D is TRBD1 (5 bases). The CDR3 loop spans 12 amino acids. Trimming removed 5 bases from V and 7 bases from J, with 11 bases in between. Germline V gene sequence: CDR1 SGHAT, CDR2 FQNNGV. The CDR3 protein is CASSAQGIEAFF. Written as DNA, the CDR3 is TGTGCCAGCAGCGCGCAGGGTATTGAAGCTTTCTTT.

This sequence joins TRBV19 and TRBJ1-2; 8 nucleotides align to TRBD1. The V and J ends lost 5 bases and 11 bases, in that order; junction bases with no gene match: 10. This CDR3 region has 13 residues. Germline-derived CDR1 and CDR2 are LNHDA and SQIVND (reference sequence). In DNA, the CDR3 is TGTGCCAGTAGTGTCGCGGACAGGGAGAGGTACACCTTC. This sequence encodes CASSVADRERYTF.

The J gene is TRBJ2-5, the V gene TRBV18; TRBD2 aligns across 8 bases. The junction had 8 bases not matched to a gene; V was cut back by 2 bases and J by 6 bases. The CDR3 covers 15 residues. Germline CDR1 is KGHSH and CDR2 is LQKENI. This chain's CDR3 is CASSPVAGGGQTQYF. In nucleotides, the CDR3 is TGTGCCAGCTCACCAGTTGCGGGGGGCGGACAGACCCAGTACTTC.

The chain uses TRBV28 and TRBJ1-5; no clear D gene. The CDR3 spans 12 residues. Trimming took 7 bases from V and 0 from J, leaving 4 bases between them. Germline V lookup: CDR1 MDHEN, CDR2 SYDVKM. The CDR3: CASTSSNQPQHF. The DNA of the CDR3 is TGTGCCAGCACTAGTAGCAATCAGCCCCAGCATTTT.

The chain combines TRBV6-6 with TRBJ2-3; 7 nucleotides match TRBD2. This CDR3 is built from 16 residues. From germline, CDR1 is MNHNY and CDR2 SVGAGI (reference sequence). V dropped 6 bases and J dropped 1; count of bases not matched to a gene: 10. DNA of the CDR3: TGTGCCAGCAGCCCGCCGGGGGGACCCCGCACAGATACGCAGTATTTT. This gives the protein CASSPPGGPRTDTQYF.

This clone was observed a few times. This CDR3 is CASSLGVQGAHEQYV. In DNA form, the CDR3 reads TGTGCCAGCAGCTTAGGTGTGCAGGGGGCACACGAGCAGTACGTC. V usage is TRBV7-9 and J usage is TRBJ2-7, with TRBD1 matching over 8 bases. This CDR3 has 15 residues. V lost 1 base, J lost 5 bases, and 7 bases stayed unmatched. CDR1 SEHNR and CDR2 FQNEAQ come from the germline V gene (reference sequence).